Here is one T cell receptor (beta chain) with its context. Its antigen is unidentified. These data originate in a study of PD-1 blockade in mismatch repair-deficient tumors. Study-level points and caveats: After pembrolizumab, tumor-resident clones rose rapidly, then generally contracted before radiologic responses.

TCRs were sequenced from three patients responding to pembrolizumab. Germline loops: CDR1 LGHNA, CDR2 YSLEER. V trimming: 0 bases; J trimming: 4 bases; junction bases outside the gene matches: 4. The CDR3 is 16 residues long. Profiling relied on immunoSEQ multiplex PCR, and the TCRdb table lists in-frame clones only, not all of them. The profile shows over 100,000 clones, about three quarters of them singletons. The sample was peripheral blood, taken about 60 weeks after starting pembrolizumab. This chain uses TRBV4-3 with TRBJ2-1; 9 bases align to TRBD2. The clonotype comes from an adult with mismatch repair-deficient cancer. This chain's CDR3 is CASSQEVAGAYNEQFF. CDR3 nucleotide sequence: TGCGCCAGCAGCCAAGAGGTAGCGGGAGCATACAATGAGCAGTTCTTC.